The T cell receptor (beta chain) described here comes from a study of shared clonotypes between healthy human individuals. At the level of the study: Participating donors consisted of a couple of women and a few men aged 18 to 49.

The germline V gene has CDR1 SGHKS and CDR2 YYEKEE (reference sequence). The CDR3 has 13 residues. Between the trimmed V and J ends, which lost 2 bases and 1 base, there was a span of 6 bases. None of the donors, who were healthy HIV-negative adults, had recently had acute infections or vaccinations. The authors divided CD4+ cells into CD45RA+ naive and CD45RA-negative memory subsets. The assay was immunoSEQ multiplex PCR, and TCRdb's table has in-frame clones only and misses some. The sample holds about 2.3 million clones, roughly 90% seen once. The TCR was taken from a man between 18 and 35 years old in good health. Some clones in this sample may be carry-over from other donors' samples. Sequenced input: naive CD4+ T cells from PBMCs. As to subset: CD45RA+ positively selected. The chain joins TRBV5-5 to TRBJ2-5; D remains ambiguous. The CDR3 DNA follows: TGTGCCAGCAGCTTAATCTCCCAAGAGACCCAGTACTTC. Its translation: CASSLISQETQYF.